This T cell receptor beta chain was retrieved from a study of T cell responses to AZD1222 COVID-19 vaccine (dated by TCRdb to the early 2020s). General notes on the study: AZD1222 recipients whose second dose came at about 4 weeks and those whose second dose came at about 12 weeks were combined into one group, since spike-specific TCR depth and breadth did not differ between the two schedules. TCR sequencing was performed for fewer than 250 trial participants, of whom about 200 were given two doses of AZD1222 and around 25 were given two doses of MenACWY control vaccine. Trial participants were enrolled by age into subgroups of 18-55, 56-69 and 70-plus years, and around 150, 29 and 61 TCR-sequenced participants, respectively, were included in these subgroups.

Regarding this clone: Its antigen is currently not known. Base qualities are missing; no much larger clone stands one base away.

In the paper's terms, the time point label means: baseline before first vaccination. Samples from vaccinated people were obtained from the UK trials COV001 and COV002, which included a single-blind randomized controlled phase 2/3 trial of AZD1222 (ChAdOx1 nCoV-19) in healthy adults. For TCRbeta chain sequencing, PBMC samples from trial participants were taken at day 0 and at day 28 after the second dose. Points the paper makes about the study in general: Reportedly, close to half of the unique spike-specific TCRs recognized epitopes lying outside the regions that are mutated in the B.1.351 and B.1.1.7 variants. Conclusions about previously exposed vaccinees are limited, since just five to seven AZD1222 recipients were seropositive for SARS-CoV-2 at baseline. The vaccine-associated CD4 TCRs covered the entire spike protein, and the dominant responses fell in regions 160-218 and 743-854. After two AZD1222 doses, spike-specific TCR breadth and depth were significantly higher than at day 0 and than in MenACWY recipients. Participants were mostly white British and included more females than males, and it was suggested by the authors that clonal diversity may have been underestimated. The 56-69-year group was small, and its depth increase did not reach significance, likely because of low power. Because no samples from the day 14 peak response were available, repertoires could be characterized only after the peak T cell response.

The CDR3 regions of human TCRbeta chains were subjected to immunosequencing. Per the authors' processing: Repertoire TCRs were checked for matches against a reference library of SARS-CoV-2-specific TCRs that had been generated using the MIRA antigen-specificity platform. Breadth was defined as the fraction of unique TCRs that were SARS-CoV-2-associated. Depth was defined as the fraction of total T cells that were SARS-CoV-2-associated. Using the MIRA data, each spike-specific TCR was assigned both to the spike region to which the TCR was reactive and to a CD4 or CD8 class. Log10-transformed breadth and depth values were compared by one-way ANOVA with Sidak's multiple comparisons tests. The source is immuneACCESS, and TCRdb retained only in-frame sequences with V and J called. Part of the clones is not carried over; for the studies checked, unresolved V genes explain less than half of this, and the remainder is unexplained. V and J calls and clone size are given by that table; D and trimming were obtained from the DNA. This sample is represented by about 150,000 clones; roughly 90% of them were singletons. Clones ranked in the top ten supply over 1.1% of the sample.

CDR1 and CDR2, per the germline V gene, are SGHDT and YYEEEE. Ends trimmed: V by 1 base, J by 8 bases; bases unmatched to a gene: 3. The CDR3 covers 14 residues, taking in both the cysteine and the phenylalanine. The kept DNA is CDR3 alone, 42 bases in frame from the first base. The chain employs TRBV5-6 and TRBJ1-2, and TRBD1 matches 12 of the central bases. The receptor was isolated from an adult in good health. The specimen was peripheral blood, collected on day 0 of AZD1222 vaccination. The CDR3 loop reads CASSLLGTGGGYTF. The sequenced DNA: TGTGCCAGCAGCTTGTTGGGGACAGGGGGCGGCTACACCTTC.